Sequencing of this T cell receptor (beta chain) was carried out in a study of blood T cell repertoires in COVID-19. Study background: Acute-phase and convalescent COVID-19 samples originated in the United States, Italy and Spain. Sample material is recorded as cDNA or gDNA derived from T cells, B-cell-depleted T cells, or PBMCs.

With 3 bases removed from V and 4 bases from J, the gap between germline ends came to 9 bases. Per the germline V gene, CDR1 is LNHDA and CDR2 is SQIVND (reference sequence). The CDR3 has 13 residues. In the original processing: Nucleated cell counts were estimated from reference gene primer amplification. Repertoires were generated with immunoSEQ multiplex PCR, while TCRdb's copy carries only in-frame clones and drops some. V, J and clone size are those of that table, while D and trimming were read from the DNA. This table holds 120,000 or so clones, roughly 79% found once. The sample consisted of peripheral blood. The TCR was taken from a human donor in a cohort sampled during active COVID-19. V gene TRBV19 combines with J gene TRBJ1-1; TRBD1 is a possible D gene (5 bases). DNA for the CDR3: TGTGCCAGTAGTATTCCGGGGGGCACTGAAGCTTTCTTT. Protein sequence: CASSIPGGTEAFF.